The 16 T cell receptor beta chains presented below share a single source sample, sequenced in a study of beta chain features in type 1 diabetes. No antigens are known for them. As every portion of the isolated RNA was reverse transcribed, the sequencing read expressed TCRB transcripts. The repertoire was sequenced with immunoSEQ multiplex PCR; TCRdb's copy has only in-frame clones and lacks some. The table records about 650,000 clones, around 12% of them present only once. The study, taken as a whole, reports: Among patients with Type 1 diabetes, TCRB CDR3s were moderately but significantly shorter in every one of the four CD4+ subsets.

Sequencing input: naive CD4+ T cells from blood. The receptor source for this set is a man aged 25-45 years with type 1 diabetes.

V and J are TRBV7-2 and TRBJ2-5; 7 positions match TRBD1. The CDR3 contains 15 residues. Germline trimming cut 5 bases from V and 5 bases from J; bases unmatched to any gene: 11. CDR1 SGHTA and CDR2 FQGNSA come from the germline V gene. CDR3 region: CASSLIRTGPETQYF. Here the CDR3 DNA reads TGTGCCAGCAGCCTCATTCGGACAGGCCCGGAGACCCAGTACTTC.

The chain couples TRBV14 to TRBJ1-2, with 7 positions matching TRBD1. Germline CDR1 and CDR2: SGHDN and FVKESK. V trimming: 6 bases; J trimming: 8 bases; junction bases outside the gene matches: 12. The CDR3 runs 14 residues. The CDR3 reads CASRPPDRPRGYTF. For the CDR3, the DNA is TGTGCCAGCAGACCCCCGGACAGGCCCAGGGGCTACACCTTC.

J is TRBJ2-3 and V is TRBV30; D remains unclear. The germline gives CDR1 GTSNPN, CDR2 SVGIG (reference sequence). Trimming shortened V by 2 bases and J by 2 bases, and 8 bases separated the two germline ends. CDR3 length: 13 residues. CDR3 bases: TGTGCCTGGAGTCGAGTCTCCACAGATACGCAGTATTTT. It is translated as CAWSRVSTDTQYF.

The chain couples TRBV5-1 to TRBJ2-6; no clear D gene. Per germline, CDR1 SGHRS and CDR2 YFSETQ. CDR3 size: 15 residues. The V and J ends lost 7 bases and 0 bases respectively, with 11 bases between them. CDR3 nucleotide sequence: TGCGCCAGCTCGCGGCTAGACTCTGGGGCCAACGTCCTGACTTTC. It codes for CASSRLDSGANVLTF.

The chain links TRBV29-1 to TRBJ1-6; 7 nucleotides match TRBD1. The germline gives CDR1 SQVTM, CDR2 ANQGSEA. The V gene end was trimmed by 7 bases and the J gene end by 5 bases; junction bases not matched to a gene: 8. This CDR3 contains 14 residues. The CDR3 loop reads CSAPSDRHNSPLHF. In nucleotides, the CDR3 is TGCAGCGCACCTTCGGACAGGCATAATTCACCCCTCCACTTT.

The gene calls are TRBV15 and TRBJ1-3, with D unresolved. V was cut by 5 bases and J by 0 bases, with 11 bases left in between. This CDR3 has 15 amino acids. Germline V gene data show CDR1 as LNHNV and CDR2 as YYDKDF (reference sequence). The CDR3 reads CATSRRHNSGNTIYF. As DNA, the CDR3 is TGTGCCACCAGCCGGCGGCATAACTCTGGAAACACCATATATTTT.

This clone has more than one count but fewer than ten. This rearrangement joins TRBV10-3 to TRBJ2-5; D ambiguous. The CDR3 spans 14 residues. Germline V lookup: CDR1 ENHRY, CDR2 SYGVKD. Trimming took off 3 bases at V and 5 bases at J, with 13 bases between the two ends. The chain's CDR3 is CAISDPRGWETQYF. In DNA, the CDR3 is TGTGCCATCAGTGACCCCCGCGGATGGGAGACCCAGTACTTC.

This chain links TRBV5-1 with TRBJ1-6; 7 bases fit TRBD1. This CDR3 is 15 amino acids long. V shed 4 bases, J shed 5 bases, and the junction held 6 bases outside the gene matches. Looked up from germline, CDR1 is SGHRS and CDR2 is YFSETQ. The CDR3 region is CASSPGQADNSPLHF. The CDR3 DNA sequence: TGCGCCAGCAGCCCCGGACAGGCGGATAATTCACCCCTCCACTTT.

There are a few counts of this clone. The chain recombines TRBV4-3 with TRBJ2-3; no reliable D call. Germline V gene data show CDR1 as LGHNA and CDR2 as YSLEER. There are 15 residues in the CDR3. V lost 0 bases to trimming and J lost 0 bases, with 7 bases between them. In DNA form, the CDR3 reads TGCGCCAGCAGCCAAGATGGTGGGAGCACAGATACGCAGTATTTT. It is translated as CASSQDGGSTDTQYF.

V usage is TRBV2 and J usage is TRBJ2-5; D is uncertain. Per the germline V gene, CDR1 is SNHLY and CDR2 is FYNNEI. There are 15 residues in the CDR3. Trimming left V 3 bases short and J 5 bases short, with 16 bases between. The CDR3 DNA reads TGTGCCAGCAGTGATGACGACGGGTTGATCGAGACCCAGTACTTC. It specifies CASSDDDGLIETQYF.

The chain carries TRBV5-1 and TRBJ2-5; 8 bases align to TRBD1. Germline CDR1 is SGHRS and CDR2 is YFSETQ. V lost 2 bases, J lost 0 bases, and 6 bases stayed unmatched. This CDR3 is 16 amino acids long. For the CDR3, the DNA is TGCGCCAGCAGCTTAGATGGACAGGGCGACCAAGAGACCCAGTACTTC. This gives the protein CASSLDGQGDQETQYF.

J is TRBJ1-1 and V is TRBV18; TRBD1 is a possible D gene (5 bases). CDR1 KGHSH and CDR2 LQKENI come from the germline V gene. V shed 6 bases and J shed 4 bases, with 21 bases lying between them. The CDR3 is 16 residues long. The CDR3 here is CASSLLGLSRGTEAFF. CDR3 DNA: TGTGCCAGCTCCCTTCTGGGGCTTTCGCGGGGCACTGAAGCTTTCTTT.

J is TRBJ1-5 and V is TRBV6-5, with a tentative D call TRBD1 (6 bases). The germline V gene encodes CDR1 MNHEY and CDR2 SVGAGI. V lost 5 bases to trimming and J lost 2 bases, with 10 bases between them. CDR3 length: 14 amino acids. CDR3 amino acids: CASSGKGGNQPQHF. The CDR3 DNA sequence: TGTGCCAGCAGTGGTAAGGGGGGCAATCAGCCCCAGCATTTT.

This clone was seen only a few times. The V call is TRBV7-2, the J call TRBJ2-7, with D perhaps matching TRBD1 or TRBD2 (5 bases each). Trimming removed 2 bases at V and 6 bases at J, with 11 bases between. This CDR3 has 13 residues. Germline CDR1 SGHTA, CDR2 FQGNSA. CDR3 in amino acids: CASSLNGAGEQYF. The CDR3 DNA reads TGTGCCAGCAGCTTAAACGGGGCCGGCGAGCAGTACTTC.

In its sample, this clone was seen a few times. The chain uses TRBV11-2 and TRBJ2-6, with D possibly matching TRBD2 (5 bases). The CDR3 has 17 amino acids. Trimming shortened V by 1 base and J by 0 bases, and 10 bases separated the two germline ends. Germline CDR1 reads SGHAT; CDR2 reads FQNNGV. For the CDR3, the DNA is TGTGCCAGCAGCTTAGCCCTGGGAGCCTCTGGGGCCAACGTCCTGACTTTC. This translates into CASSLALGASGANVLTF.

This clone has a handful of counts. The chain couples TRBV7-9 to TRBJ1-1; no definite D call. CDR3 size: 15 residues. V was cut by 5 bases and J by 8 bases, with 21 bases left in between. CDR1 and CDR2 (germline): SEHNR, FQNEAQ (reference sequence). The CDR3 reads CASSPRGGSGSEAFF. CDR3 DNA: TGTGCCAGCAGCCCCCGGGGAGGGAGCGGCTCGGAAGCTTTCTTT.